This record covers a single TCR beta chain. In the authors' methods: Reference gene primer amplification in the assay estimated nucleated cell counts. Produced via immunoSEQ multiplex PCR; TCRdb's table is partial and in-frame only. The V and J calls and the clone size are those of that table, but D and trimming were determined from the DNA. The profile covers about 110,000 clones, with 65% to 80% appearing a single time and 0.86% taken by the ten largest. This specimen comes from a study of blood T cell repertoires in COVID-19. For the study at large: The samples span acute and convalescent COVID-19 from the United States, Italy and Spain. The analysed material was cDNA or gDNA that came from T cells, B-cell-depleted T cells, or PBMCs.

CDR3 size: 17 residues. Trimming took 3 bases from V and 3 from J; bases not matched to a gene: 10. Germline loops: CDR1 MGHRA, CDR2 YSYEKL. The V and J genes are TRBV4-1 and TRBJ2-4, with 8 bases that match TRBD1. This receptor was obtained from a human donor with acute or convalescent COVID-19. The donor label of this sample is uncertain. The sample comprised peripheral blood. The CDR3 nucleotides read TGCGCCAGCAGCCAGCCCCGGACAGGGAGAGACAAAAACATTCAGTACTTC. Its translation: CASSQPRTGRDKNIQYF.